These 15 T cell receptor beta chains were sequenced from one sample in a study of human T cells and chemical hapten exposure. Each CDR3 protein gets one entry after TCRdb re-called the RACE reads with MiXCR. The sample includes about 80,000 distinct CDR3 sequences, less than 15% seen only once; the top ten take approximately 4.5%. The time point denotes: pre-sensitization, week 0. Treatment meaning: therapeutic diphenylcyclopropenone sensitization with weekly scalp DPC. Sequenced material: whole blood, taken in connection with sensitization to the hapten diphenylcyclopropenone (DPC). These receptors originate from a woman aged 45-60 years with alopecia areata. Some clones in this sample may be carry-over from other donors' samples.

J is TRBJ2-7 and V is TRBV29-1, with 8 bases that match TRBD1. CDR1 is SQVTM, CDR2 ANQGSEA, per germline. V gave up 6 bases and J gave up 3 bases; unmatched junction bases: 13. CDR3 length equals 15 residues. The CDR3, as DNA: TGCAGCGTAGCGGCCGGGACAGGAGCCCGCTACGAGCAGTACTTC. Translation: CSVAAGTGARYEQYF.

In this sample, this clonotype turned up a few times. The CDR3, as DNA: TGCGCCAGCAGCTTGCGCGCGGGAGATACGCAGTATTTT. It specifies CASSLRAGDTQYF. V and J are TRBV5-1 and TRBJ2-3; TRBD2 might be the D (5 bases). From germline, CDR1 is SGHRS and CDR2 YFSETQ. The CDR3 loop spans 13 amino acids. Trimming stripped 1 base from V and 5 bases from J, with 8 bases between.

The gene calls are TRBV7-9 and TRBJ2-1; D might be TRBD2 (6 bases). CDR3 length: 19 residues. V dropped 5 bases and J dropped 1 base, with 24 bases sitting between them. CDR1 and CDR2 from the germline V gene are SEHNR and FQNEAQ (reference sequence). CDR3 nucleotide sequence: TGTGCCAGCAGCACAGCCGGCCGCGGCGGGATAGTTTCCTACAATGAGCAGTTCTTC. It encodes CASSTAGRGGIVSYNEQFF.

This chain links TRBV27 with TRBJ2-5, with 8 bases aligning to TRBD2. This CDR3 region has 16 residues. J gave up 4 bases and V 5 bases, and 12 bases lay outside the gene matches. In germline, CDR1 is MNHEY, CDR2 SMNVEV (reference sequence). The CDR3 DNA sequence: TGTGCCAGCAGTCCGATTCCGGGACTAGTGGGAGAGACCCAGTACTTC. Its protein product is CASSPIPGLVGETQYF.

Ten or more counts support this clonotype. The CDR3 reads CASSHGTGPYEQYF. The DNA for the CDR3 is TGTGCCAGCAGCCATGGGACAGGACCCTACGAGCAGTACTTC. This chain links TRBV3-1 with TRBJ2-7, with 8 bases that match TRBD1. The V and J ends lost 3 bases and 2 bases, in that order; junction bases with no gene match: 3. Germline CDR1 reads LGHDT; CDR2 reads YNNKEL (reference sequence). This CDR3 spans 14 amino acids.

The chain uses TRBV28 and TRBJ2-3; the D gene could be TRBD1 or TRBD2 (5 bases each). The germline gives CDR1 MDHEN, CDR2 SYDVKM. V shed 4 bases and J shed 6 bases, with 20 bases lying between them. The CDR3 extends over 16 amino acids. The CDR3 nucleotides read TGTGCCAGCAGTTGGTCAGGGACGTCGGGGTCGGATACGCAGTATTTT. Amino acid sequence: CASSWSGTSGSDTQYF.

This chain uses TRBV19 with TRBJ1-1; D possibly corresponds to TRBD1 (5 bases). Trimming pared 4 bases from V and 1 base from J, leaving 13 bases between. Germline V gives CDR1 LNHDA, CDR2 SQIVND (reference sequence). The CDR3 is 15 amino acids. The CDR3 sequence: CASSTPGIANTEAFF. The CDR3 coding sequence is TGTGCCAGTAGTACCCCAGGGATAGCGAACACTGAAGCTTTCTTT.

This clonotype was found a few times. The V and J genes are TRBV24-1 and TRBJ2-3, with D tentatively TRBD2 (5 bases). Between the trimmed V and J ends, which lost 7 bases and 1 base, there was a span of 14 bases. The CDR3 runs to 15 residues. CDR1 and CDR2 from the germline V gene are KGHDR and SFDVKD. The CDR3 nucleotides are TGTGCCACCAGCACTAGTCTGCGACGCACAGATACGCAGTATTTT. It specifies CATSTSLRRTDTQYF.

The chain couples TRBV25-1 to TRBJ2-7, with D maybe TRBD2 (7 bases). This CDR3 comprises 13 residues. Germline V gene data show CDR1 as MGHDK and CDR2 as SYGVNS. The V and J ends lost 6 bases and 12 bases respectively, with 21 bases between them. CDR3 sequence: CASSVTSKRDMYF. The CDR3 nucleotides read TGTGCCAGCAGCGTAACCTCTAAGCGGGACATGTACTTC.

The rearrangement uses TRBV18 and TRBJ2-1; D ambiguous. The germline V gene encodes CDR1 KGHSH and CDR2 LQKENI. V lost 2 bases and J 6 bases, leaving 20 bases between the germline ends. CDR3 length equals 17 residues. The CDR3, as DNA: TGTGCCAGCTCACCAGTTCGGGTAATCCGCACGGGCAATGAGCAGTTCTTC. It yields the protein CASSPVRVIRTGNEQFF.

In its sample, this clonotype was seen a few times. The rearrangement uses TRBV24-1 and TRBJ2-3; tentatively, D is TRBD2 (6 bases). With 5 bases removed from V and 3 bases from J, the gap between germline ends came to 14 bases. Germline CDR1 and CDR2: KGHDR and SFDVKD. The CDR3 contains 15 residues. The DNA of the CDR3 is TGTGCCACCAGTGCGGGGGACGGTGAGACAGATACGCAGTATTTT. Protein: CATSAGDGETDTQYF.

The chain employs TRBV5-1 and TRBJ1-5; TRBD1 is a possible D gene (6 bases). Trimming stripped 7 bases from V and 3 bases from J, with 11 bases between. CDR3 length equals 13 residues. Germline CDR1 reads SGHRS; CDR2 reads YFSETQ. The CDR3 is CASRQDPNQPQHF. The CDR3 DNA reads as TGCGCCAGCCGACAGGATCCCAATCAGCCCCAGCATTTT.

J is TRBJ2-3 and V is TRBV7-2; 8 nucleotides line up with TRBD2. The CDR3 loop spans 15 amino acids. J lost 0 bases, V lost 5 bases, and 4 bases had no gene match. Germline CDR1 is SGHTA and CDR2 is FQGNSA. CDR3 coding DNA: TGTGCCAGCAGCATTAGCGGGGCTAGCACAGATACGCAGTATTTT. It specifies CASSISGASTDTQYF. The full variable domain, completed using reference TRBV7-2 and TRBJ2-3, is GAGVSQSPSNKVTEKGKDVELRCDPISGHTALYWYRQSLGQGLEFLIYFQGNSAPDKSGLPSDRFSAERTGGSVSTLTIQRTQQEDSAVYLCASSISGASTDTQYFGPGTRLTVL.

This chain links TRBV20-1 with TRBJ2-1, with 12 bases that match TRBD2. Germline V CDR1 and CDR2: DFQATT, SNEGSKA (reference sequence). The ends lost 7 bases at V and 8 bases at J; junction bases unmatched: 9. CDR3 length equals 14 residues. Written as DNA, the CDR3 is TGCAGTGAGATAGGTCTAGCGGGAGGGGATGAGCAGTTCTTC. Protein: CSEIGLAGGDEQFF.

The genes are TRBV20-1 and TRBJ2-1, with D uncertain. The V gene lost 4 bases and the J gene lost 5 bases, with 9 bases spanning the gap. This CDR3 has 12 residues. Germline V gene sequence: CDR1 DFQATT, CDR2 SNEGSKA (reference sequence). CDR3 amino acids: CSAISVNNEQFF. The CDR3 coding sequence is TGCAGTGCTATTTCAGTCAACAATGAGCAGTTCTTC.